A selection of T cell receptor beta chains follows, all from one sample in a study of T cells in localized non-small cell lung cancer. Generated by immunoSEQ multiplex PCR, the TCRdb table keeps only in-frame clones and is missing some. The table shows approximately 52,000 clones, with approximately 75% occurring only once. Sequences were derived from peripheral blood, sampled before any cancer treatment. The receptors come from a man aged 35 to 69 with stage I squamous cell lung carcinoma. Both conserved end residues are part of each CDR3. Each record gives: D gene, clone size, J gene, V gene, CDR3 protein, CDR3 DNA. D genes are given only for firm matches. Not every row has a clone size; where given, it reads once, few, many or a size class.

TRBD2,NA,TRBJ2-1,TRBV6-5,CASSRGVSYNEQFF,TGTGCCAGCAGTCGGGGGGTGAGCTACAATGAGCAGTTCTTC
NA,once,TRBJ1-5,TRBV2,CASSDGLFQHF,TGTGCCAGCAGTGATGGTCTGTTCCAGCATTTT
NA,few,TRBJ2-5,TRBV5-1,CASSLAGEWRTQYF,TGCGCCAGCAGCTTGGCGGGGGAGTGGCGGACCCAGTACTTC
TRBD1,once,TRBJ2-2,TRBV5-1,CASSTSTGGRVGGELFF,TGCGCCAGCAGCACCTCGACAGGGGGACGGGTAGGCGGGGAGCTGTTTTTT
NA,NA,TRBJ1-2,TRBV2,CASSEERSVGGYTF,TGTGCCAGCAGTGAAGAACGTTCAGTCGGGGGCTACACCTTC
NA,NA,TRBJ1-2,TRBV5-1,CASSFGGPKDYTF,TGCGCCAGCAGCTTTGGGGGGCCGAAGGACTACACCTTC
NA,NA,TRBJ2-1,TRBV4-3,CASSQLTASNEQFF,TGCGCCAGCAGCCAACTGACTGCCTCCAATGAGCAGTTCTTC
NA,NA,TRBJ2-2,TRBV4-2,CASSQDHSGGPGELFF,TGTGCCAGCAGCCAAGACCACTCGGGGGGCCCCGGGGAGCTGTTTTTT
NA,NA,TRBJ2-7,TRBV2,CASSLVGYEQYF,TGTGCCAGCAGTTTGGTAGGATACGAGCAGTACTTC
NA,NA,TRBJ1-1,TRBV6-5,CASSSSGRDTEAFF,TGTGCCAGCAGTTCGTCCGGGAGAGACACTGAAGCTTTCTTT
TRBD1,NA,TRBJ1-2,TRBV4-3,CASSQVGGGYGYTF,TGCGCCAGCAGCCAAGTAGGGGGCGGCTATGGCTACACCTTC
NA,NA,TRBJ1-5,TRBV28,CASSFGRESNQPQHF,TGTGCCAGCAGTTTCGGCAGGGAGAGCAATCAGCCCCAGCATTTT
NA,NA,TRBJ2-5,TRBV6-5,CASSYSSGSETQYF,TGTGCCAGCAGTTACTCGTCGGGGAGCGAGACCCAGTACTTC
NA,few,TRBJ2-3,TRBV5-4,CASSPNSGRSSTDTQYF,TGTGCCAGCAGCCCCAATTCGGGGAGATCTAGCACAGATACGCAGTATTTT
TRBD2,NA,TRBJ2-7,TRBV7-8,CASSLSRGGYEQYF,TGTGCCAGCAGCTTATCGCGGGGGGGCTACGAGCAGTACTTC
NA,NA,TRBJ1-1,TRBV9,CASSVGAVANTEAFF,TGTGCCAGCAGCGTAGGGGCAGTTGCGAACACTGAAGCTTTCTTT
NA,few,TRBJ1-2,TRBV6-1,CASSGRQRRASYGYTF,TGTGCCAGCAGTGGGAGGCAAAGAAGGGCTAGCTATGGCTACACCTTC
TRBD1,NA,TRBJ1-2,TRBV19,CASGDRDSYGYTF,TGTGCCAGTGGGGACAGGGATAGCTATGGCTACACCTTC
TRBD2,NA,TRBJ2-1,TRBV28,CASETGAAGGNEQFF,TGTGCCAGCGAAACCGGGGCCGCGGGGGGGAATGAGCAGTTCTTC
NA,NA,TRBJ1-5,TRBV28,CASSLMGVQPQHF,TGTGCCAGCAGTTTAATGGGAGTTCAGCCCCAGCATTTT
NA,NA,TRBJ1-5,TRBV28,CASSFLLGTANQPQHF,TGTGCCAGCAGTTTCCTTCTCGGTACGGCAAATCAGCCCCAGCATTTT
NA,NA,TRBJ1-2,TRBV15,CATSTYRGRNYGYTF,TGTGCCACCAGCACCTACCGGGGACGAAACTATGGCTACACCTTC
NA,NA,TRBJ2-7,TRBV28,CASSSATSYEQYF,TGTGCCAGCAGTTCCGCGACCTCCTACGAGCAGTACTTC
TRBD2,once,TRBJ2-3,TRBV2,CASRDQLAGAGGTQYF,TGTGCCAGCAGGGATCAACTAGCGGGGGCCGGGGGTACGCAGTATTTT
NA,NA,TRBJ1-5,TRBV6-5,CASRRRRGGTAQHF,TGTGCCAGCCGACGAAGGAGGGGCGGAACGGCCCAGCATTTT
NA,NA,TRBJ2-5,TRBV28,CASTASETQYF,TGTGCCAGCACCGCTTCAGAGACCCAGTACTTC
NA,NA,TRBJ1-5,TRBV4-3,CASSQDLEWYQPQHF,TGCGCCAGCAGCCAAGATCTTGAGTGGTATCAGCCCCAGCATTTT
NA,medium-sized,TRBJ1-5,TRBV2,CASSGVNSNQPQHF,TGTGCCAGCAGTGGGGTCAATAGCAATCAGCCCCAGCATTTT
NA,NA,TRBJ1-1,TRBV4-2,CASSQAVNTEAFF,TGTGCCAGCAGCCAAGCCGTGAACACTGAAGCTTTCTTT
TRBD1,NA,TRBJ1-6,TRBV5-1,CASSRDRYNSPLHF,TGCGCCAGCAGCCGGGACAGATATAATTCACCCCTCCACTTT
NA,NA,TRBJ2-7,TRBV27,CASGPRTGKGPSYEQYF,TGTGCCAGCGGCCCGAGGACGGGGAAGGGGCCATCCTACGAGCAGTACTTC
NA,NA,TRBJ1-4,TRBV14,CASSRTGTGNEKLFF,TGTGCCAGCAGTCGGACCGGGACTGGTAATGAAAAACTGTTTTTT
NA,once,TRBJ2-2,TRBV6-5,CASSYSKGGEAGELFF,TGTGCCAGCAGTTACTCAAAGGGGGGCGAGGCCGGGGAGCTGTTTTTT